A single sample gave rise to the 5 T cell receptor beta chains below, sequenced in a study of technical replicates of blood from a few donors. Here immunoSEQ multiplex PCR was the method, and the copy in TCRdb shows in-frame clones only, minus some. The data contain some 83,000 clones, approximately 93% of them seen just once; the ten biggest clones take up 0.35% to 0.5%. Sequencing was done on a sample of T cells isolated from PBMCs. The receptors come from a human donor in good health.

J is TRBJ2-1 and V is TRBV7-7; weak D call: TRBD2 (7 bases). The CDR3 has 15 residues. Trimming cost V 1 base and J 2 bases, with 9 bases left between them. Per germline, CDR1 SSHAT and CDR2 FNYEAQ (reference sequence). The CDR3 nucleotides read TGTGCCAGCAGCTTAGTGGGGGGGCCCTACAATGAGCAGTTCTTC. Translating gives CASSLVGGPYNEQFF.

The gene calls are TRBV15 and TRBJ2-3; D ambiguous. CDR3 length: 16 residues. Germline loops: CDR1 LNHNV, CDR2 YYDKDF (reference sequence). V gave up 1 base and J gave up 2 bases, with 13 bases separating them. The CDR3 sequence: CATSRVELPYTDTQYF. In nucleotides, the CDR3 is TGTGCCACCAGCAGAGTTGAGCTGCCATACACAGATACGCAGTATTTT.

The genes are TRBV25-1 and TRBJ1-1; 8 bases are a match to TRBD1. There are 14 residues in the CDR3. The V and J ends lost 5 bases and 5 bases, in that order; junction bases with no gene match: 7. CDR1 is MGHDK and CDR2 is SYGVNS in the germline V gene. The CDR3 DNA sequence: TGTGCCAGCAGTCAGGACAGGGAAGCTACTGAAGCTTTCTTT. This encodes CASSQDREATEAFF.

The chain uses TRBV7-9 and TRBJ2-7; 9 bases map to TRBD2. This CDR3 contains 15 residues. CDR1 and CDR2 (germline): SEHNR, FQNEAQ (reference sequence). The V segment lost 4 bases and the J segment 5 bases; nucleotides outside the gene matches: 9. The CDR3: CASSYASGTRNEQYF. The CDR3, as DNA: TGTGCCAGCAGCTACGCTAGCGGGACCCGTAACGAGCAGTACTTC. Combining the CDR3 with reference TRBV7-9 and TRBJ2-7 gives the whole variable domain DTGVSQNPRHKITKRGQNVTFRCDPISEHNRLYWYRQTLGQGPEFLTYFQNEAQLEKSRLLSDRFSAERPKGSFSTLEIQRTEQGDSAMYLCASSYASGTRNEQYFGPGTRLTVT.

The count of this clone is one. The chain joins TRBV7-3 to TRBJ2-1; no reliable D call. CDR3 length equals 14 residues. Germline V lookup: CDR1 SGHTA, CDR2 FQGTGA. V lost 0 bases and J lost 4, with 7 bases in between. DNA of the CDR3: TGTGCCAGCAGCTTAACCCTAGATTACAATGAGCAGTTCTTC. Translated, it gives CASSLTLDYNEQFF.